One sample yielded the 10 T cell receptor beta chains listed below, sequenced in a study of T cell changes during pregnancy in multiple sclerosis. Repertoires were generated with immunoSEQ multiplex PCR, while TCRdb's copy carries only in-frame clones and drops some. Of about 83,000 clones listed, 91% are singletons. The material was PBMCs, obtained in the first trimester of pregnancy. The source is a female donor in good health, serving as a control in a pregnancy study. Some clones in this sample may be carry-over from other donors' samples.

CDR3 DNA: TGCGCCAGCAGCTTGGCCCTAACCGGGGGGGGAAGGGAGACCCAGTACTTC. This sequence encodes CASSLALTGGGRETQYF. This chain uses TRBV5-1 with TRBJ2-5, with 8 positions matching TRBD2. The germline V gene has CDR1 SGHRS and CDR2 YFSETQ. This CDR3 comprises 17 residues. With 0 bases clipped from V and 5 bases from J, the junction kept 12 bases outside the gene matches.

This clone was picked up one time. The rearrangement links TRBV9 to TRBJ2-5; D may be TRBD1 (6 bases). V gave up 4 bases and J gave up 2 bases, with 15 bases separating them. There are 15 residues in the CDR3. Germline V gene lookup returns CDR1 SGDLS and CDR2 YYNGEE. CDR3 residues: CASSRAGTSQETQYF. The CDR3 DNA reads TGTGCCAGCAGCCGGGCAGGGACATCACAAGAGACCCAGTACTTC.

The chain couples TRBV28 to TRBJ1-1; D gene uncertain. This CDR3 region has 17 residues. The germline gives CDR1 MDHEN, CDR2 SYDVKM. The ends were cut back, 1 base at V and 2 bases at J, with 17 bases in the middle. Here the CDR3 reads CASSLFLTTGRNTEAFF. In DNA form, the CDR3 reads TGTGCCAGCAGTTTATTTCTCACAACCGGGAGAAACACTGAAGCTTTCTTT.

V usage is TRBV28 and J usage is TRBJ1-1; 9 bases align to TRBD1. The CDR3 extends over 14 amino acids. The V gene end was trimmed by 2 bases and the J gene end by 7 bases; junction bases not matched to a gene: 5. CDR1 and CDR2 (germline): MDHEN, SYDVKM. This CDR3 is CASSLTGGSSEAFF. CDR3 DNA sequence: TGTGCCAGCAGTTTAACAGGGGGCAGCAGTGAAGCTTTCTTT.

The chain uses TRBV7-2 and TRBJ1-1, with D unresolved. Germline lookup yields CDR1 SGHTA and CDR2 FQGNSA. The germline V and J ends were trimmed by 3 bases and 5 bases, with 7 bases remaining between them. CDR3 length: 12 amino acids. The CDR3 is CASSLTRTEAFF. The CDR3, as DNA: TGTGCCAGCAGCTTGACACGGACTGAAGCTTTCTTT.

CDR3 residues: CASSLEPEGNSPLHF. The CDR3 coding sequence is TGCGCCAGCAGCTTGGAGCCAGAGGGTAATTCACCCCTCCACTTT. This chain links TRBV5-1 with TRBJ1-6; unclear D gene. Germline V gives CDR1 SGHRS, CDR2 YFSETQ. V was pared by 0 bases and J by 6 bases, with 10 bases between. This CDR3 is built from 15 residues.

The chain combines TRBV28 with TRBJ2-1; TRBD2 aligns across 7 bases. Germline V gives CDR1 MDHEN, CDR2 SYDVKM. The V segment lost 3 bases and the J segment 8 bases; nucleotides outside the gene matches: 1. This CDR3 comprises 12 residues. CDR3 coding DNA: TGTGCCAGCAGTTTGGGGGGGGATGAGCAGTTCTTC. It encodes CASSLGGDEQFF.

In this sample, this clone turned up a few times. V is TRBV15 and J is TRBJ2-7; a possible D gene is TRBD2 (6 bases). In germline, CDR1 is LNHNV, CDR2 YYDKDF (reference sequence). V lost 1 base, J lost 2 bases, and 9 bases lay in between. This CDR3 comprises 14 residues. In DNA, the CDR3 is TGTGCCACCAGCAGAGCCCCGGGGGCCTACGAGCAGTACTTC. Encoded protein: CATSRAPGAYEQYF.

V gene TRBV2 combines with J gene TRBJ2-3, with D maybe TRBD2 (5 bases). The length of the CDR3 is 13 residues. V was cut by 3 bases and J by 8 bases, with 12 bases left in between. Germline loops: CDR1 SNHLY, CDR2 FYNNEI. CDR3: CASSEGEDGTQYF. DNA of the CDR3: TGTGCCAGCAGTGAGGGAGAGGACGGTACGCAGTATTTT.

V gene TRBV19 combines with J gene TRBJ2-1; 13 bases are shared with TRBD2. CDR1 and CDR2 from the germline V gene are LNHDA and SQIVND (reference sequence). V was clipped by 1 base and J by 7 bases; unmatched bases: 4. The CDR3 is made up of 16 amino acids. The CDR3 sequence is CASSIGLAGGANEQFF. The CDR3 region has the DNA TGTGCCAGTAGTATAGGACTAGCGGGAGGTGCAAATGAGCAGTTCTTC.